Described below is a single T cell receptor beta chain sequence and its context. Its matching antigen is unknown. This record belongs to a study of T cell responses to AZD1222 COVID-19 vaccine. Regarding the study as a whole: Two AZD1222 doses significantly raised spike-specific TCR breadth and depth over controls. Distributed over spike, vaccine-associated CD4 TCRs predominated at 160-218 and 743-854. Baseline antibody screening turned up just a handful of seropositive AZD1222 recipients. Repertoires were collected only later (after the peak T cell response had occurred).

Profiled with immunoSEQ multiplex PCR; TCRdb holds only in-frame clones, not every one. The sample has roughly 33,000 clones, about four fifths seen once. Germline CDR1 is LGHDT and CDR2 is YNNKEL (reference sequence). Trimming took 6 bases from V and 6 from J; bases not matched to a gene: 9. CDR3 size: 16 residues. The clonotype was recovered from an adult who received the AZD1222 COVID-19 vaccine. The sequences come from peripheral blood, collected 28 days after the second AZD1222 dose. The chain couples TRBV3-1 (or the pseudogene TRBV3-2) to TRBJ2-2, with TRBD2 matching 11 bases. The CDR3 reads CASRPSGGLPSGELFF. The CDR3 DNA is TGTGCCAGCAGACCTAGCGGGGGGCTCCCCTCCGGGGAGCTGTTTTTT.